The 2 T cell receptor beta chains listed next were all sequenced from one sample in a study of regulatory T cells in long-lasting Graves disease. Sequencing libraries for TCR beta were prepared with iRepertoire HTBI primers and Arm-PCR of CDR3 regions. TCRdb reprocessed the multiplex PCR reads via MiXCR and lists one record per CDR3 protein. The sample has 560,000 or so distinct CDR3 sequences, about 15% seen once. Time point denoted: newly diagnosed GD, antithyroid drugs for less than 3 months. The TCR library was prepared using RNA isolated from PBMCs. The same data also went into a second study, on T cells in Graves' hyperthyroidism and ophthalmopathy.

The sample in question was peripheral blood mononuclear cells (PBMCs), obtained at new diagnosis, from a patient treated with antithyroid drugs. Receptors were obtained from a man between 18 and 35 years old with Graves disease.

With regard to this clonotype: One end of the junction varies from germline; a read error may be responsible. The rearrangement joins TRBV6-1 to TRBJ1-5; D unclear. The CDR3 runs 16 residues. Germline CDR1 is MNHNS and CDR2 is SASEGT. The DNA for the CDR3 is TGTGCCACCAGTGAGGGCGACGGCCTGGTGGGTCAGCCCCAGCATTTT. Translating gives CATSEGDGLVGQPQHF.

This clonotype was seen many times. The rearrangement uses TRBV20-1 and TRBJ2-7, with D unclear. CDR1 is DFQATT, CDR2 SNEGSKA, per germline (reference sequence). The V end was cut by 3 bases, the J end by 3 bases, with 12 bases between. The CDR3 is made up of 13 amino acids. CDR3 sequence: CSARTPSIYEQYF. In DNA form, the CDR3 reads TGCAGTGCTAGGACGCCCTCGATCTACGAGCAGTACTTC.